The source of this TCR beta chain is a study of T-cell reconstitution after alpha-beta-depleted transplantation in children. Study-level results: The origin of high day-60 TCRbeta diversity in some patients lay in surviving recipient T cells and thymic progenitors. A year post-transplant, T-cell counts and diversity derived mostly from newly produced T cells. In patients about two months after transplant, alpha-beta T cells reportedly arose from several hundred expanded graft clones.

A library of TCRbeta sequences, prepared with unique molecular identifiers, was generated. From the PCR reads, TCRdb called clonotypes with MiXCR, one entry per CDR3 protein. The data hold 550,000 to 800,000 distinct CDR3 sequences, with 10% to 15% observed a single time. The ends lost 3 bases at V and 7 bases at J; junction bases unmatched: 9. The CDR3 covers 16 residues. This clonotype has a count of ten or more. Its antigen remains unidentified. This sequence joins TRBV12-3 or TRBV12-4 and TRBJ1-5; TRBD1 matches at 10 bases. Source: PBMCs, taken before TCRalphabeta/CD19-depleted stem cell transplant. This clonotype originated in a girl under 10 years old with congenital amegakaryocytic thrombocytopenia, due to receive a stem cell transplant. CDR3 sequence: CASSLVLGQGRQPQHF. CDR3 nucleotides: TGTGCCAGCAGTTTGGTGTTGGGACAGGGGAGGCAGCCCCAGCATTTT.